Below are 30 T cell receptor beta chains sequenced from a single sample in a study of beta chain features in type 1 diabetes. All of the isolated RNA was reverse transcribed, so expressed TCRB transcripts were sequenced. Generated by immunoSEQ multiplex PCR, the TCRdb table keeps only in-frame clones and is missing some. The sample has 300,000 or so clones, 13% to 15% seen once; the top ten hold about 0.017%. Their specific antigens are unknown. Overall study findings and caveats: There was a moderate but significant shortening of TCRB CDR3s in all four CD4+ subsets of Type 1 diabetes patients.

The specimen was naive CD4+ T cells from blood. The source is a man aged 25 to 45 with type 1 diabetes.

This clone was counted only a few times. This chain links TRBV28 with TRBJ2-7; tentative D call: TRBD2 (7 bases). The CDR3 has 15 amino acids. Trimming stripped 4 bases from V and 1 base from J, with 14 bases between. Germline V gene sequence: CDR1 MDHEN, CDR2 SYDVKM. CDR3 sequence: CASSWSGGPSYEQYF. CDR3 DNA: TGTGCCAGCAGTTGGTCCGGGGGGCCATCCTACGAGCAGTACTTC. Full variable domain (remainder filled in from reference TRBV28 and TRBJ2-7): DVKVTQSSRYLVKRTGEKVFLECVQDMDHENMFWYRQDPGLGLRLIYFSYDVKMKEKGDIPEGYSVSREKKERFSLILESASTNQTSMYLCASSWSGGPSYEQYFGPGTRLTVT.

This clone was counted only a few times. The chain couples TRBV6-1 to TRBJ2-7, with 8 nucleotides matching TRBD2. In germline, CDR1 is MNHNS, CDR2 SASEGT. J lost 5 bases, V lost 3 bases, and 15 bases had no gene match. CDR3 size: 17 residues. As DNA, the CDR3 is TGTGCCAGCAGTGATAAAAGCGATCGGGGGGGCAGGGACGAGCAGTACTTC. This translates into CASSDKSDRGGRDEQYF.

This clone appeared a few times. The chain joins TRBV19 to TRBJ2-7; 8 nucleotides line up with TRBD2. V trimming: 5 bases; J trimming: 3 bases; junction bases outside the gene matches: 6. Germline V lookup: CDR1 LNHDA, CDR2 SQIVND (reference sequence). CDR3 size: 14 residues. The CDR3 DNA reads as TGTGCCAGTAGTGCCCCGACTAGCGTCTACGAGCAGTACTTC. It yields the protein CASSAPTSVYEQYF. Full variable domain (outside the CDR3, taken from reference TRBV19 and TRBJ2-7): DGGITQSPKYLFRKEGQNVTLSCEQNLNHDAMYWYRQDPGQGLRLIYYSQIVNDFQKGDIAEGYSVSREKKESFPLTVTSAQKNPTAFYLCASSAPTSVYEQYFGPGTRLTVT.

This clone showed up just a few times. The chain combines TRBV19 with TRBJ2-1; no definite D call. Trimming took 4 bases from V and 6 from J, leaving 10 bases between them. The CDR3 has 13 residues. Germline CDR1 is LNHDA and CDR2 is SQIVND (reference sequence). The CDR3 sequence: CASSSQRRNEQFF. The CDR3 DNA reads TGTGCCAGTAGTAGTCAGCGCCGCAATGAGCAGTTCTTC.

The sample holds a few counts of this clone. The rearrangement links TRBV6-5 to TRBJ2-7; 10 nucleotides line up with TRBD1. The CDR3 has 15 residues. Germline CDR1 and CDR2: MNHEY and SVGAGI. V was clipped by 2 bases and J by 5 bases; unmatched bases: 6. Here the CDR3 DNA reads TGTGCCAGCAGTTACACCGGGACAGGGGACCACGAGCAGTACTTC. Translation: CASSYTGTGDHEQYF.

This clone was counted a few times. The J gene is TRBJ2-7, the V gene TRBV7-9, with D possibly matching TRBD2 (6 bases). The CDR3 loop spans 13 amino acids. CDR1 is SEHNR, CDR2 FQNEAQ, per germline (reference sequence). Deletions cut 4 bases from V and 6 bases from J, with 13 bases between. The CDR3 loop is CASSSDGGSEQYF. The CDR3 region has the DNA TGTGCCAGCAGCTCGGACGGAGGGAGCGAGCAGTACTTC. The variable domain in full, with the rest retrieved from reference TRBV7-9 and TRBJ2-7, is DTGVSQNPRHKITKRGQNVTFRCDPISEHNRLYWYRQTLGQGPEFLTYFQNEAQLEKSRLLSDRFSAERPKGSFSTLEIQRTEQGDSAMYLCASSSDGGSEQYFGPGTRLTVT.

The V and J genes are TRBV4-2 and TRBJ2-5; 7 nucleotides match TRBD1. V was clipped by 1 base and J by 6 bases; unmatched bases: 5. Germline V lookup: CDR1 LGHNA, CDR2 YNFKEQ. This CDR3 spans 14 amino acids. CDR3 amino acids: CASSQGQGPKTQYF. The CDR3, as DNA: TGTGCCAGCAGCCAAGGACAGGGACCTAAGACCCAGTACTTC.

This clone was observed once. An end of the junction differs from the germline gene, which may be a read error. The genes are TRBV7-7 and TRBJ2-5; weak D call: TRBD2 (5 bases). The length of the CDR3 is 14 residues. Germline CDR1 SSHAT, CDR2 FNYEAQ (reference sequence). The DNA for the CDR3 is TGTGCTAGCAGCTTATCGGGGATCCAAGAGACCCAGTACTTC. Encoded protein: CASSLSGIQETQYF.

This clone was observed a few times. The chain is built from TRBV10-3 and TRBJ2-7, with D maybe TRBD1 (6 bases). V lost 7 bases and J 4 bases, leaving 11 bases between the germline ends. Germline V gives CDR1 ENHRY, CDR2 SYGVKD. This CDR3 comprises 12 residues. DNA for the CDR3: TGTGCCATCAAAGCAGGGGAATACGAGCAGTACTTC. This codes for CAIKAGEYEQYF.

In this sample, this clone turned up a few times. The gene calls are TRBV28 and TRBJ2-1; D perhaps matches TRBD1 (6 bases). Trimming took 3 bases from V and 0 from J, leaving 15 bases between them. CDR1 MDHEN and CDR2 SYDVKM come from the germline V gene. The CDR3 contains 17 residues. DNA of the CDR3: TGTGCCAGCAGTTTCAGCAGGGGAAAGAGCTCCTACAATGAGCAGTTCTTC. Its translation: CASSFSRGKSSYNEQFF.

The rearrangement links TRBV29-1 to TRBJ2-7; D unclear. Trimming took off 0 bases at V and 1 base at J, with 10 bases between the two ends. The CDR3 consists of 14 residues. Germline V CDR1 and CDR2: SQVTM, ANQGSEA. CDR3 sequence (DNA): TGCAGCGTTGAAGATCCTAGGAGTTCCTACGAGCAGTACTTC. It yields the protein CSVEDPRSSYEQYF.

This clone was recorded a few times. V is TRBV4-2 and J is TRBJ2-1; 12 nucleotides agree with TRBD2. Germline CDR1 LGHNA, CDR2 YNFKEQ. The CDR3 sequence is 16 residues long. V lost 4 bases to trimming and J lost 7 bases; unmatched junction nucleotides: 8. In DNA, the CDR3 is TGTGCCAGCAGCCCCTCTAGCGGGAGGGCCGAGAATGAGCAGTTCTTC. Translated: CASSPSSGRAENEQFF.

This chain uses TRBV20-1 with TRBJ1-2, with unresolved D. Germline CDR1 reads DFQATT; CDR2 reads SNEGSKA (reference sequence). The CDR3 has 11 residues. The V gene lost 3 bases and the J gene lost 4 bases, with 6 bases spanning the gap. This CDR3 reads CSASPGYGYTF. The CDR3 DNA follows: TGCAGTGCTAGTCCAGGCTATGGCTACACCTTC.

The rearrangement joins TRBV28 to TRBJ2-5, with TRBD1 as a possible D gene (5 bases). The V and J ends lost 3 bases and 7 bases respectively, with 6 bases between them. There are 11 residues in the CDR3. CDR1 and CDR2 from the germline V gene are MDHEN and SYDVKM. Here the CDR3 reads CASSFRGTQYF. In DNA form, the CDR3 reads TGTGCCAGCAGTTTTAGGGGGACCCAGTACTTC. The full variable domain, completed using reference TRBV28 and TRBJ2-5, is DVKVTQSSRYLVKRTGEKVFLECVQDMDHENMFWYRQDPGLGLRLIYFSYDVKMKEKGDIPEGYSVSREKKERFSLILESASTNQTSMYLCASSFRGTQYFGPGTRLLVL.

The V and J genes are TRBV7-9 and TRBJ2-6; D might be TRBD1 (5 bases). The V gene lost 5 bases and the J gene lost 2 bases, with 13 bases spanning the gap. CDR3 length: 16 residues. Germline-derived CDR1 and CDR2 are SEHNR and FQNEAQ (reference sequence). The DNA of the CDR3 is TGTGCCAGCAGCCCTTCTGGCAGGGCTGGGGCCAACGTCCTGACTTTC. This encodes CASSPSGRAGANVLTF.

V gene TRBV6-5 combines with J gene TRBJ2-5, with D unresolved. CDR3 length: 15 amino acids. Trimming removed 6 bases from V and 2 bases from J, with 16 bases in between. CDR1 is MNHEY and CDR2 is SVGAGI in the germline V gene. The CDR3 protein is CASSTSTWRQETQYF. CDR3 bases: TGTGCCAGCAGCACGAGCACTTGGAGACAAGAGACCCAGTACTTC.

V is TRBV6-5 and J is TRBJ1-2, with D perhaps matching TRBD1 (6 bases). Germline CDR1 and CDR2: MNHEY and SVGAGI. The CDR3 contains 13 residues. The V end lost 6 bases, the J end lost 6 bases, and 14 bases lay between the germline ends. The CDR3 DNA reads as TGTGCCAGCAGGGCCGCCAGGGGCCATGGCTACACCTTC. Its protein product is CASRAARGHGYTF.

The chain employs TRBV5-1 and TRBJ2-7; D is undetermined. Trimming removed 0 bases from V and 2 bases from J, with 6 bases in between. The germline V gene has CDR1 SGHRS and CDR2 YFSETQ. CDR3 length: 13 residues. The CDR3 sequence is CASSLGLTYEQYF. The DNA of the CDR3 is TGCGCCAGCAGCTTGGGACTTACCTACGAGCAGTACTTC.

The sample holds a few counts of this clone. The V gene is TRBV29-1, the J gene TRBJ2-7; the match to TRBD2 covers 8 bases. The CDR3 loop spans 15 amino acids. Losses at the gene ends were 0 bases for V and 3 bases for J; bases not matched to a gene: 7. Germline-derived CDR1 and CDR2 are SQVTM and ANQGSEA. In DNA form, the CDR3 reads TGCAGCGTTGAAGACTCCAGACTAGCGCACTACGAGCAGTACTTC. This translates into CSVEDSRLAHYEQYF.

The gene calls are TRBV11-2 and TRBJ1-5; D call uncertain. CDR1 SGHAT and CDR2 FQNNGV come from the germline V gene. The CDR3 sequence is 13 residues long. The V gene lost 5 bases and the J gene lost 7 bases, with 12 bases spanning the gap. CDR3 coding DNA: TGTGCCAGCAGCCTGAGTATGAGCCAGCCCCAGCATTTT. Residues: CASSLSMSQPQHF. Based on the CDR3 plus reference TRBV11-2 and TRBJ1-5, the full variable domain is EAGVAQSPRYKIIEKRQSVAFWCNPISGHATLYWYQQILGQGPKLLIQFQNNGVVDDSQLPKDRFSAERLKGVDSTLKIQPAKLEDSAVYLCASSLSMSQPQHFGDGTRLSIL.

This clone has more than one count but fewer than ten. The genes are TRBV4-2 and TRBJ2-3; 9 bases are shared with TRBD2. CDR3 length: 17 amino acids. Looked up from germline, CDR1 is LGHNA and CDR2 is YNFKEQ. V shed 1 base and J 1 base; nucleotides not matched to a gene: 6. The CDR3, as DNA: TGTGCCAGCAGCCAAGCCGGCGGGAGGGCCGGCACAGATACGCAGTATTTT. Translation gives CASSQAGGRAGTDTQYF.

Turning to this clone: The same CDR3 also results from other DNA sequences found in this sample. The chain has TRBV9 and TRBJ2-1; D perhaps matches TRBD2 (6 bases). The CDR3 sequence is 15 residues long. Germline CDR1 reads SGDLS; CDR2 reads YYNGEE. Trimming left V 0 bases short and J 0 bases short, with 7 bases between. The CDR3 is CASSVGSGSYNEQFF. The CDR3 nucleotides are TGTGCCAGCAGCGTAGGTAGCGGCTCCTACAATGAGCAGTTCTTC.

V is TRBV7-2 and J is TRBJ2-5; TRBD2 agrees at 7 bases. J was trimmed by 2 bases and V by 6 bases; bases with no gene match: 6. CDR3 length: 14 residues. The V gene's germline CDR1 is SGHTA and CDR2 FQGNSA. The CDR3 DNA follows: TGTGCCAGCAGACCCGGGGGGTCACAAGAGACCCAGTACTTC. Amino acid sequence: CASRPGGSQETQYF.

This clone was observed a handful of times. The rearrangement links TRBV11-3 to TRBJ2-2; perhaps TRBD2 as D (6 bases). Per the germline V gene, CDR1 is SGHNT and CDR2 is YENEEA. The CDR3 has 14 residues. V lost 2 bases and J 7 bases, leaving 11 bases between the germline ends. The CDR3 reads CASSLRAGHGELFF. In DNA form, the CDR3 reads TGTGCCAGCAGCTTAAGAGCGGGCCACGGGGAGCTGTTTTTT.

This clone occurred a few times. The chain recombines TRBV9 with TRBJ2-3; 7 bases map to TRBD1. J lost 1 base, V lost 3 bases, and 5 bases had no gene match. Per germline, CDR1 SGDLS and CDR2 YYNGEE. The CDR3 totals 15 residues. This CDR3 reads CASSAMQGGTDTQYF. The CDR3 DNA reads TGTGCCAGCAGCGCCATGCAGGGGGGCACAGATACGCAGTATTTT.

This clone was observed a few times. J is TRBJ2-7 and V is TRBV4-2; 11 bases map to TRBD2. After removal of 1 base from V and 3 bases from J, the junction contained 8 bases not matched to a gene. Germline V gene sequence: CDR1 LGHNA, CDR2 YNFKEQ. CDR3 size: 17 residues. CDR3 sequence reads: CASSQGTSGSYIYEQYF. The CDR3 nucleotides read TGTGCCAGCAGCCAAGGAACTAGCGGGAGTTACATCTACGAGCAGTACTTC.

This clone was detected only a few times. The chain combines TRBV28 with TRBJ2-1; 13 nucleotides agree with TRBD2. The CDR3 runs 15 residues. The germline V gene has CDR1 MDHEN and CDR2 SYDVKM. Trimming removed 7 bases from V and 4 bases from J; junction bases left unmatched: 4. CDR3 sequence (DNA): TGTGCCAGCAAACTAGCGGGAGGGCCTTACAATGAGCAGTTCTTC. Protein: CASKLAGGPYNEQFF.

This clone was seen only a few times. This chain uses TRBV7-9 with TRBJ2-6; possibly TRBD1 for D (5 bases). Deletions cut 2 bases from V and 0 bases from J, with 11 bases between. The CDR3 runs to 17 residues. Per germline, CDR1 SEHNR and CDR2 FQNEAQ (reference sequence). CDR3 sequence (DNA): TGTGCCAGCAGCTTATGGGCAGGGCGCTCTGGGGCCAACGTCCTGACTTTC. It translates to CASSLWAGRSGANVLTF. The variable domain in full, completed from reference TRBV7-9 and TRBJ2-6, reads DTGVSQNPRHKITKRGQNVTFRCDPISEHNRLYWYRQTLGQGPEFLTYFQNEAQLEKSRLLSDRFSAERPKGSFSTLEIQRTEQGDSAMYLCASSLWAGRSGANVLTFGAGSRLTVL.

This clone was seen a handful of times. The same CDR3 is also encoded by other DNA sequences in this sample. In nucleotides, the CDR3 is TGTGCCTGGAGTACCGGCTATGGCTACACCTTC. Translation gives CAWSTGYGYTF. V usage is TRBV30 and J usage is TRBJ1-2, with unresolved D. Deletions cut 2 bases from V and 4 bases from J, with 5 bases between. The CDR3 covers 11 residues. Germline lookup yields CDR1 GTSNPN and CDR2 SVGIG (reference sequence).

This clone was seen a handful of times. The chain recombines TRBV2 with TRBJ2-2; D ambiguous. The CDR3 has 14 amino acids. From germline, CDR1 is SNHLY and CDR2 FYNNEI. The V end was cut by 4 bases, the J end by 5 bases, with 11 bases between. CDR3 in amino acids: CASSALTYTGELFF. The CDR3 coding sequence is TGTGCCAGCAGTGCACTAACCTATACCGGGGAGCTGTTTTTT. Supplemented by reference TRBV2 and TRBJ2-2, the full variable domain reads EPEVTQTPSHQVTQMGQEVILRCVPISNHLYFYWYRQILGQKVEFLVSFYNNEISEKSEIFDDQFSVERPDGSNFTLKIRSTKLEDSAMYFCASSALTYTGELFFGEGSRLTVL.